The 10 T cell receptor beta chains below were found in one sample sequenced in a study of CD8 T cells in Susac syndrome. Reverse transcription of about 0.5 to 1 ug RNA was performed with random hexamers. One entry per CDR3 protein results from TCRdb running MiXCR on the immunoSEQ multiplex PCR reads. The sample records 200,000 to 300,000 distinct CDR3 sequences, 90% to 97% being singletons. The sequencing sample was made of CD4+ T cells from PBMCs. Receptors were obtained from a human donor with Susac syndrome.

CDR3 in DNA: TGTGCCAGTAGTATAGATGTCAGCGGACCACACTACAATGAGCAGTTCTTC. It codes for CASSIDVSGPHYNEQFF. The chain links TRBV19 to TRBJ2-1, with a weak D call TRBD2 (5 bases). CDR1 is LNHDA, CDR2 SQIVND, per germline (reference sequence). V gave up 0 bases and J gave up 3 bases, with 15 bases separating them. The length of the CDR3 is 17 residues.

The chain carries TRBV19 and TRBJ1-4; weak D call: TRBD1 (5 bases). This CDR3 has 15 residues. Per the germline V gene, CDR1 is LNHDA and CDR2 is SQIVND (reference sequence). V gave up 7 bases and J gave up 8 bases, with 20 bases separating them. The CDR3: CASISHGGLGEKLFF. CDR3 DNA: TGTGCCAGTATATCGCACGGGGGGTTAGGCGAAAAACTGTTTTTT.

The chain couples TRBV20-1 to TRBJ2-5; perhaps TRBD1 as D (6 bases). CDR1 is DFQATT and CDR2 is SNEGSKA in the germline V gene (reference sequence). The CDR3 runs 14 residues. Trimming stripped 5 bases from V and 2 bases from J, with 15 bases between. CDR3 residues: CSAPRGWGQETQYF. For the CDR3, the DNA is TGCAGTGCTCCCAGGGGATGGGGGCAAGAGACCCAGTACTTC.

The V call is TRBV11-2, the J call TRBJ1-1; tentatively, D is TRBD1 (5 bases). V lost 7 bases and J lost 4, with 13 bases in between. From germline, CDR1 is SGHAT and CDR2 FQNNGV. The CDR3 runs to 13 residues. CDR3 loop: CASINLGGTEAFF. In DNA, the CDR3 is TGTGCCAGCATCAACCTGGGGGGCACTGAAGCTTTCTTT.

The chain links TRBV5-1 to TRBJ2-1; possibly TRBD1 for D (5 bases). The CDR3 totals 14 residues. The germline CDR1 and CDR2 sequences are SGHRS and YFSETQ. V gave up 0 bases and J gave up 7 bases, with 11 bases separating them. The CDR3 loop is CASSLDGASNEQFF. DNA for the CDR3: TGCGCCAGCAGCTTGGATGGGGCCTCTAATGAGCAGTTCTTC.

Here the CDR3 DNA reads TGTGCCACCAGCAGAGGGTTGAGAGAGACCCAGTACTTC. Translated, it gives CATSRGLRETQYF. This chain links TRBV15 with TRBJ2-5; D gene unclear. The CDR3 length is 13 residues. Trimming removed 1 base from V and 4 bases from J, with 7 bases in between. Germline CDR1 and CDR2: LNHNV and YYDKDF (reference sequence). Looking up the rest from reference TRBV15 and TRBJ2-5 gives the full variable domain: DAMVIQNPRYQVTQFGKPVTLSCSQTLNHNVMYWYQQKSSQAPKLLFHYYDKDFNNEADTPDNFQSRRPNTSFCFLDIRSPGLGDTAMYLCATSRGLRETQYFGPGTRLLVL.

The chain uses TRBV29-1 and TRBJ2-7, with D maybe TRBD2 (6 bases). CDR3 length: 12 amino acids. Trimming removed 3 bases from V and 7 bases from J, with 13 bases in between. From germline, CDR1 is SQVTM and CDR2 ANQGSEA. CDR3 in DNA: TGCAGCGTTGACTGGGGAGGCTGGGAGCAGTACTTC. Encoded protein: CSVDWGGWEQYF.

CDR3 amino acids: CASSVNLAAEAFF. Here the CDR3 DNA reads TGTGCCAGCAGCGTCAACCTGGCAGCTGAAGCTTTCTTT. J is TRBJ1-1 and V is TRBV11-2; D ambiguous. Germline CDR1 is SGHAT and CDR2 is FQNNGV. V dropped 5 bases and J dropped 6 bases, with 13 bases sitting between them. The CDR3 runs 13 residues.

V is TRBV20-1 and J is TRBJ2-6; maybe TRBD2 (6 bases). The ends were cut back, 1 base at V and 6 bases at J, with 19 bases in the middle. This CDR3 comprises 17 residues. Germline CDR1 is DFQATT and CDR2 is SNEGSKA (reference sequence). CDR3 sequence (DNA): TGCAGTGCTAGAGTGAGGGGTGGTGGGGAGGAGGCCAACGTCCTGACTTTC. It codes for CSARVRGGGEEANVLTF.

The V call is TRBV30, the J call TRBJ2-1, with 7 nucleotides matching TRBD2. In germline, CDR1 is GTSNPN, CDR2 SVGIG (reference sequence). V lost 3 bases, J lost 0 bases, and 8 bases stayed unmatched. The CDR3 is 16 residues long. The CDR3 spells CAWSVFRGSSYNEQFF. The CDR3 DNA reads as TGTGCCTGGAGCGTTTTTCGCGGGAGCTCCTACAATGAGCAGTTCTTC.